This T cell receptor (beta chain) was identified during a study of graft-versus-host responses after intestinal transplantation. The length of the CDR3 is 15 residues. In germline, CDR1 is MDHEN, CDR2 SYDVKM. V was shortened by 4 bases and J by 3 bases, with 13 bases between the two germline ends. A note on this clone: What it recognizes is unknown.

Clones were sequenced by immunoSEQ multiplex PCR, and TCRdb holds only the in-frame ones, with some missing. The sample yields about 96,000 clones, roughly 89% seen once. The sample here was unstimulated CD4+ T cells sorted from spleen or lymph node cells, taken before intestinal transplant. The source of this sequence is a human donor who received an intestinal transplant. The rearrangement uses TRBV28 and TRBJ2-1, with D possibly matching TRBD2 (5 bases). CDR3 in DNA: TGTGCCAGCAGTTCTGGACTTCTAAACTACAATGAGCAGTTCTTC. Translating gives CASSSGLLNYNEQFF.